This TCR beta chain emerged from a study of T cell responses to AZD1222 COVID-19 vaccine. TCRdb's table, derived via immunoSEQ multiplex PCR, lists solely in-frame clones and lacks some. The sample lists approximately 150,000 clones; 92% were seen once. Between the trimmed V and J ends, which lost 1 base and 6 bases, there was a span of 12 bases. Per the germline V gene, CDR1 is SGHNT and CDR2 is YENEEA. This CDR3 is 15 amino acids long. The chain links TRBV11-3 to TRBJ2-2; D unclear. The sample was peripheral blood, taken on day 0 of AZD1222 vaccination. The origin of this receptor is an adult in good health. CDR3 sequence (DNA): TGTGCCAGCAGCTTAGGGAGATGGAGTCCCGGGGAGCTGTTTTTT. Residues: CASSLGRWSPGELFF.